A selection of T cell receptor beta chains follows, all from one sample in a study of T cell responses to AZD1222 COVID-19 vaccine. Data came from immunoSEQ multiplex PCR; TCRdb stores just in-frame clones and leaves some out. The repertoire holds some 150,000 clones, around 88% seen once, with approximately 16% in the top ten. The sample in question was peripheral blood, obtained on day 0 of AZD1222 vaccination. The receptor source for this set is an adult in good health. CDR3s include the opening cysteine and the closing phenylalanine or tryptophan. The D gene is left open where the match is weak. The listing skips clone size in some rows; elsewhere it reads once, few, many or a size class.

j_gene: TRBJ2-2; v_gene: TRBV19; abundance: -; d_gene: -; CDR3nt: TGTGCCAGTAAGGGGCCGGCCGCGAACACCGGGGAGCTGTTTTTT; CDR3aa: CASKGPAANTGELFF
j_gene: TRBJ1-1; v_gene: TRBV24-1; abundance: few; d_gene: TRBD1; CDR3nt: TGTGCCACCAGTGAGGCTGGAGGGGGCCACACTGAAGCTTTCTTT; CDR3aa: CATSEAGGGHTEAFF
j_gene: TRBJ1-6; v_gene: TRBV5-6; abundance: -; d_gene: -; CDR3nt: TGTGCCAGCAGCCTACAGGGAGTCCTTAATTCACCCCTCCACTTT; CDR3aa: CASSLQGVLNSPLHF
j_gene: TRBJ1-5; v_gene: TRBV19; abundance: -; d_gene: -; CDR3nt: TGTGCCAGTAGTATTGGTTCCGGGGTTAGCAATCAGCCCCAGCATTTT; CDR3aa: CASSIGSGVSNQPQHF
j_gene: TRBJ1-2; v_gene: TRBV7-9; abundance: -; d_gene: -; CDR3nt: TGTGCCAGCAGCTTGGGGTTTAACTATGGCTACACCTTC; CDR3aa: CASSLGFNYGYTF
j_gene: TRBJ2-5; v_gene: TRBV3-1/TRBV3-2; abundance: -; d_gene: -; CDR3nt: TGTGCCAGCAGAGACTCTGGAGCAGGGACCCAGTACTTC; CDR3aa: CASRDSGAGTQYF
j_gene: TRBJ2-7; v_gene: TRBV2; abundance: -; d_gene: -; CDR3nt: TGTGCCAGCAGCAGGAGACAGCTACGAACAGGCTACGAGCAGTACTTC; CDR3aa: CASSRRQLRTGYEQYF
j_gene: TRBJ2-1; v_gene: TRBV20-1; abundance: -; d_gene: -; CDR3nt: TGCAGTGCTAGCGTGCCCGGGAAGGGAGTCTTC; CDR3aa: CSASVPGKGVF
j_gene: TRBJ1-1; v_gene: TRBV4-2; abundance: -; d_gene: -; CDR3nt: TGTGCCAGCAGGGAAAGGAGAGGGTTTAACACTGAAGCTTTCTTT; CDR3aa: CASRERRGFNTEAFF
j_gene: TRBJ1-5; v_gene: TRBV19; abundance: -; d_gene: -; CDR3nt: TGTGCCAGTAGTACTCAGGGACAAGCTAGCAATCAGCCCCAGCATTTT; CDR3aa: CASSTQGQASNQPQHF
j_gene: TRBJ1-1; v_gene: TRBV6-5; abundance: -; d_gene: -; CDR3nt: TGTGCCAGCAGACTACAGGGTCGGGTCCTCACTGAAGCTTTCTTT; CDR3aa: CASRLQGRVLTEAFF
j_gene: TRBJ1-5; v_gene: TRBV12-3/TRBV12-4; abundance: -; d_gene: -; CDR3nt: TGTGCCAGCAGTTTAGCCGTCAGGGACCCCCAGCATTTT; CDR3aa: CASSLAVRDPQHF
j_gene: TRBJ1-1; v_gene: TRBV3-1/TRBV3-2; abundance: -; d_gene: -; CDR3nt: TGTGCCAGCAGCCAGGAACAGGTCGTGAACACTGAAGCTTTCTTT; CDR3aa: CASSQEQVVNTEAFF
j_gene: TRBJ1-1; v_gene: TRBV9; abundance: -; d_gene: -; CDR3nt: TGTGCCAGCAGCGTAGGGGGCCAGAGAAACACTGAAGCTTTCTTT; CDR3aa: CASSVGGQRNTEAFF
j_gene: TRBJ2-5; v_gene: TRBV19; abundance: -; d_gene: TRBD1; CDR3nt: TGTGCCAGTAGGGTGACAGGGGAAGAGACCCAGTACTTC; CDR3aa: CASRVTGEETQYF
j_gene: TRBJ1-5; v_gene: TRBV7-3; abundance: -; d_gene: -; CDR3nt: TGTGCCAGCAGCTTAGACTCATGGGGAAAACAGCATTTT; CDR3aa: CASSLDSWGKQHF